One and the same sample provided the 6 T cell receptor beta chains below, sequenced in a study of control samples from healthy donors and cancer patients. Repertoires were generated with immunoSEQ multiplex PCR, while TCRdb's copy carries only in-frame clones and drops some. The sample yields approximately 150,000 clones, around nine tenths seen once. The specimen sequenced was blood. These receptors originate from a woman in her 30s in good health.

This clone was counted once. The genes are TRBV18 and TRBJ2-7; the match to TRBD2 covers 11 bases. J gave up 4 bases and V 2 bases, and 7 bases lay outside the gene matches. Germline values: CDR1 KGHSH, CDR2 LQKENI. The CDR3 spans 16 residues. The CDR3 loop reads CASSPRLAGGSYEQYF. CDR3 sequence (DNA): TGTGCCAGCTCACCAAGGCTAGCGGGAGGATCGTACGAGCAGTACTTC.

The chain recombines TRBV28 with TRBJ2-3; 10 bases match TRBD1. This CDR3 comprises 15 residues. Germline V gene sequence: CDR1 MDHEN, CDR2 SYDVKM. Trimming cost V 6 bases and J 7 bases; bases outside gene matches: 10. CDR3 loop: CASSRPTGGINTQYF. In DNA, the CDR3 is TGTGCCAGCAGCCGGCCGACAGGGGGCATTAATACGCAGTATTTT.

This clone was detected only once. The V gene is TRBV2, the J gene TRBJ2-6; a possible D gene is TRBD1 (5 bases). Germline assignment: CDR1 SNHLY and CDR2 FYNNEI. Between the trimmed V and J ends, which lost 4 bases and 2 bases, there was a span of 15 bases. The CDR3 loop spans 17 amino acids. CDR3 sequence reads: CASSAKGYTAGANVLTF. CDR3 nucleotides: TGTGCCAGCAGTGCCAAGGGGTATACTGCTGGGGCCAACGTCCTGACTTTC.

The genes are TRBV12-3 or TRBV12-4 and TRBJ1-2, with D perhaps matching TRBD1 (5 bases). The CDR3 sequence is 13 residues long. Trimming removed 1 base at V and 8 bases at J, with 11 bases between. CDR3 sequence: CASSLGGRWGYTF. In DNA, the CDR3 is TGTGCCAGCAGTTTAGGGGGGAGATGGGGCTACACCTTC.

This chain joins TRBV5-4 and TRBJ2-3; a weak D match, TRBD1 (6 bases). Germline CDR1 and CDR2: SGHNT and YYREEE (reference sequence). The CDR3 runs to 15 residues. V lost 3 bases and J 0 bases, leaving 11 bases between the germline ends. CDR3 sequence: CASSSGQSSTDTQYF. CDR3 nucleotides: TGTGCCAGCAGCTCCGGACAGTCTAGCACAGATACGCAGTATTTT.

This chain joins TRBV28 and TRBJ2-7; D is unclear. This CDR3 has 12 amino acids. The V end lost 2 bases, the J end lost 2 bases, and 4 bases lay between the germline ends. Germline assignment: CDR1 MDHEN and CDR2 SYDVKM. DNA for the CDR3: TGTGCCAGCAGTTTAGCGCCCTACGAGCAGTACTTC. It codes for CASSLAPYEQYF. The full variable domain, its missing parts supplied by reference TRBV28 and TRBJ2-7, is DVKVTQSSRYLVKRTGEKVFLECVQDMDHENMFWYRQDPGLGLRLIYFSYDVKMKEKGDIPEGYSVSREKKERFSLILESASTNQTSMYLCASSLAPYEQYFGPGTRLTVT.